The rows below give T cell receptor beta chains drawn from one sample of a study of blood T cell repertoires in COVID-19. Assay: immunoSEQ multiplex PCR; the TCRdb copy retains only in-frame clones and omits some. This table holds around 300,000 clones, roughly 85% found once. The sample was peripheral blood. Receptors originate from an older woman with acute or convalescent COVID-19. Both conserved end residues are part of each CDR3. A D gene is named only where the DNA matches it firmly. Size is omitted from some rows. Given values are once, few, many or a class for expanded clones.

TRBD2	TRBV2	16	NA	TRBJ2-1	CASRPTAGGSYNEQFF	TGTGCCAGCAGACCTACAGCGGGGGGGTCCTACAATGAGCAGTTCTTC
NA	TRBV6-5	13	NA	TRBJ2-5	CASIYRGQETQYF	TGTGCCAGCATATATAGGGGCCAAGAGACCCAGTACTTC
NA	TRBV3-1/TRBV3-2	15	NA	TRBJ2-1	CASSRSATGLDEQFF	TGTGCCAGCAGCCGCTCGGCCACAGGGTTGGATGAGCAGTTCTTC
NA	TRBV4-1	13	NA	TRBJ1-2	CASSHLYRYGYTF	TGCGCCAGCAGCCATCTTTACCGGTATGGCTACACCTTC
NA	TRBV20-1	11	NA	TRBJ1-1	CSASELVEAFF	TGCAGTGCCAGCGAGCTTGTTGAAGCTTTCTTT
NA	TRBV18	16	NA	TRBJ2-7	CASSPYGGPISYEQYF	TGTGCCAGCTCACCTTATGGAGGGCCCATCAGCTACGAGCAGTACTTC
NA	TRBV2	12	NA	TRBJ2-1	CASRPLSDEQFF	TGTGCCAGCAGGCCATTGAGCGATGAGCAGTTCTTC
NA	TRBV28	12	NA	TRBJ1-2	CASLRVGWGYTF	TGTGCCTCCCTGCGGGTAGGATGGGGCTACACCTTC
NA	TRBV5-1	14	once	TRBJ2-7	CASSFGGSSYEQYF	TGCGCCAGCAGCTTCGGCGGCAGCTCCTACGAGCAGTACTTC
NA	TRBV5-1	17	NA	TRBJ2-2	CASSLFRGIGNTGELFF	TGCGCCAGCAGCTTATTTCGGGGTATTGGAAACACCGGGGAGCTGTTTTTT
TRBD1	TRBV6-5	13	NA	TRBJ2-7	CASRPGGAYEQYF	TGTGCCAGCAGACCAGGGGGCGCCTACGAGCAGTACTTC
NA	TRBV5-6	12	NA	TRBJ1-2	CASSLSRQGYTF	TGTGCCAGCAGCCTATCTAGACAGGGCTACACCTTC
TRBD1	TRBV20-1	15	NA	TRBJ1-1	CSASWTGSLDTEAFF	TGCAGTGCTAGTTGGACAGGGTCTCTCGACACTGAAGCTTTCTTT
NA	TRBV19	13	NA	TRBJ2-7	CASSEGLSYEQYF	TGTGCCAGTAGTGAGGGACTCTCCTACGAGCAGTACTTC
TRBD1	TRBV10-3	16	NA	TRBJ1-3	CASEPGTGKAGNTIYF	TGTGCCAGCGAGCCCGGGACAGGGAAGGCTGGAAACACCATATATTTT
TRBD1	TRBV2	13	NA	TRBJ1-1	CASSLPGQPKAFF	TGTGCCAGCAGTTTACCGGGACAGCCCAAAGCTTTCTTT
NA	TRBV14	13	NA	TRBJ2-3	CASSYRDGNTQYF	TGTGCCAGCAGCTACAGGGATGGAAATACGCAGTATTTT
TRBD1	TRBV5-5	15	NA	TRBJ2-7	CASSSRRDRGYEQYF	TGTGCCAGCAGCTCCCGCCGGGACAGGGGTTACGAGCAGTACTTC
NA	TRBV3-1/TRBV3-2	16	NA	TRBJ2-6	CASSLFQGPWANVLTF	TGTGCCAGCAGCCTTTTCCAGGGTCCCTGGGCCAACGTCCTGACTTTC
NA	TRBV6-4	13	NA	TRBJ1-2	CASSDTGRRGYTF	TGTGCCAGCAGTGATACCGGTCGTCGGGGCTACACCTTC
NA	TRBV5-8	17	once	TRBJ2-4	CASSLLTDLLAKNIQYF	TGTGCCAGCAGCCTACTGACAGACCTATTAGCCAAAAACATTCAGTACTTC
NA	TRBV15	14	NA	TRBJ1-5	CATSRAISNQPQHF	TGTGCCACCAGCAGAGCCATTAGCAATCAGCCCCAGCATTTT
NA	TRBV6-1	13	NA	TRBJ1-1	CASSEGWRAEAFF	TGTGCCAGCAGTGAAGGGTGGCGGGCTGAAGCTTTCTTT
TRBD2	TRBV6-5	14	NA	TRBJ2-7	CASTRRGLGYEQYF	TGTGCCAGCACTCGCCGAGGACTAGGCTACGAGCAGTACTTC
NA	TRBV2	13	NA	TRBJ1-4	CASLGGLNEKLFF	TGTGCCAGCCTTGGGGGGTTAAATGAAAAACTGTTTTTT
NA	TRBV24-1	14	once	TRBJ2-7	CATSDTRQVYEQYF	TGTGCCACCAGTGATACCCGACAGGTATACGAGCAGTACTTC
NA	TRBV4-1	16	NA	TRBJ1-6	CASSPQGGVGNSPLHF	TGCGCCAGCAGCCCCCAGGGAGGAGTTGGCAATTCACCCCTCCACTTT